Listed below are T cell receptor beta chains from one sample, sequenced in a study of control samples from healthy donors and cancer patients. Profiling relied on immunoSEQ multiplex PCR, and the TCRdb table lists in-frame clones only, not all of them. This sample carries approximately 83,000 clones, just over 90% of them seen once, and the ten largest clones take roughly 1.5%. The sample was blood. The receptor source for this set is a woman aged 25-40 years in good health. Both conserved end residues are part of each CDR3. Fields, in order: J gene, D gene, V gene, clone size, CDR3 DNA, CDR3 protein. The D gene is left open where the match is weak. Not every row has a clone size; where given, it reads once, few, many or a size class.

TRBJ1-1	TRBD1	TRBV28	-	TGTGCCAGCAGTTTTATATTGACAGGGCGAGAAGCTTTCTTT	CASSFILTGREAFF
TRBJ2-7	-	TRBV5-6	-	TGTGCCAGCAGCTTGATATCATCCCTCTCCTACGAGCAGTACTTC	CASSLISSLSYEQYF
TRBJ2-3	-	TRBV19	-	TGTGCCAGTAGCCAGCGGCCCGTAATTAGCACAGATACGCAGTATTTT	CASSQRPVISTDTQYF
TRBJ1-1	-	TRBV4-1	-	TGCGCCAGCAGCCAGCCACAGGGAAGGTTAATGGCTTTCTTT	CASSQPQGRLMAFF
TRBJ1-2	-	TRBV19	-	TGTGCCAGTAGTATGGGGCAGGGGACGAGATACTACACCTTC	CASSMGQGTRYYTF
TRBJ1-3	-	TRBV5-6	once	TGTGCCAGCAGCTTGATGCAGGGTGGATCTAACACCATATATTTT	CASSLMQGGSNTIYF
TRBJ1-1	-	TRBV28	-	TGTGCCAGCAGTTTCGGGACGGTGAACACTGAAGCTTTCTTT	CASSFGTVNTEAFF
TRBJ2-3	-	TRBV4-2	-	TGTGCCAGCAGCCATGGCTGGCTGGCTAGCACAGATACGCAGTATTTT	CASSHGWLASTDTQYF
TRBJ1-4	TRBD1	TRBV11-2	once	TGTGCCAGCAGCGCAAATCCGGGACAGGAAAAACTGTTTTTT	CASSANPGQEKLFF
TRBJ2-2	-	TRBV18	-	TGTGCCAGCTCACCACGGAGCACAGGGCGGACCGGGGAGCTGTTTTTT	CASSPRSTGRTGELFF
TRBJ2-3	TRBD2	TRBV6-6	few	TGTGCCAGCACCCGGACTAGCGACACAGATACGCAGTATTTT	CASTRTSDTDTQYF
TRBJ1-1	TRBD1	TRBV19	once	TGTGCCAGTAGAATGACAGGGGGAACTGAAGCTTTCTTT	CASRMTGGTEAFF
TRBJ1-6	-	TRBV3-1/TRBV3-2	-	TGTGCCAGCAGCCAGGACGGCTCACCCCTCCACTTT	CASSQDGSPLHF
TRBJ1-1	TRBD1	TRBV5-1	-	TGCGCCAGCAGGACCGGGACAGGTGGCACTGAAGCTTTCTTT	CASRTGTGGTEAFF
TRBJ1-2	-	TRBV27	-	TGTGCCAGCAGCTGGGGCGCTGGCTATGGCTACACCTTC	CASSWGAGYGYTF
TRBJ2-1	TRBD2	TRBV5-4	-	TGTGCCAGCAGCACCTCGAGCGGGAGAGGGAATGAGCAGTTCTTC	CASSTSSGRGNEQFF
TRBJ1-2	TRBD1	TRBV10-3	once	TGTGCCATCAGGACAGGGTCTAACTATGGCTACACCTTC	CAIRTGSNYGYTF
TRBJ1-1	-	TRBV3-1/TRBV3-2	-	TGTGCCAGCAGCCAAGTAGGGGGTACTGAAGCTTTCTTT	CASSQVGGTEAFF
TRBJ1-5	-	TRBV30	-	TGTGCCTGGAGTGAAAGGAAGACTCAGCCCCAGCATTTT	CAWSERKTQPQHF
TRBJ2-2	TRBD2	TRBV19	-	TGTGCCAGTAGTATCGGGGGGGCTAGGGCCGGGGAGCTGTTTTTT	CASSIGGARAGELFF
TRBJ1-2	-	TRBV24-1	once	TGTGCCACCAGTGACTACAGTTACCCCTATGGCTACACCTTC	CATSDYSYPYGYTF
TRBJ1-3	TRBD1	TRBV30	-	TGTGCCTTCCGAGGACAGGTTCTCATCTCTGGAAACACCATATATTTT	CAFRGQVLISGNTIYF
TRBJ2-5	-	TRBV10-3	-	TGTGCCATCAGTGATTCGGGAAAAACGGGAGTAGAGAAGACCCAGTACTTC	CAISDSGKTGVEKTQYF
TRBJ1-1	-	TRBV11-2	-	TGTGCCAGCAGCTTAGATAGCGCAGGGAGCACTGAAGCTTTCTTT	CASSLDSAGSTEAFF
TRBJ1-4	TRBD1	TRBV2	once	TGTGCCAGCAGGCTCGAGGGACAGGGGAGTGAAAAACTGTTTTTT	CASRLEGQGSEKLFF
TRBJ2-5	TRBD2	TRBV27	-	TGTGCCAGCAGTCTCAGGACCCCGGGACTAGCGTTCCAAGAGACCCAGTACTTC	CASSLRTPGLAFQETQYF
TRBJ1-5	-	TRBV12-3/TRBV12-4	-	TGTGCCAGCAGTTTAGGGTCCACTCAGCCCCAGCATTTT	CASSLGSTQPQHF
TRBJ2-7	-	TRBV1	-	TGCACCAGCAGCCAATGCCTAGCGGGAGGACACGAGCAGTACTTC	CTSSQCLAGGHEQYF
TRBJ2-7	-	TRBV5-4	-	TGTGCCAGCAGCGATCCCAAGCGAACCTACGAGCAGTACTTC	CASSDPKRTYEQYF
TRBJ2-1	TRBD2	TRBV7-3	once	TGTGCCAGCAGCCCCGGACTAGCTAGCAATGAGCAGTTCTTC	CASSPGLASNEQFF
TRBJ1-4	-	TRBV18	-	TGTGCCAGCTCACGCGACAGTGAAAAACTGTTTTTT	CASSRDSEKLFF
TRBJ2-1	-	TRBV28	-	TGTGCCAGCAGTTTCTCCTTTAGACCCCGGACCAATGAGCAGTTCTTC	CASSFSFRPRTNEQFF
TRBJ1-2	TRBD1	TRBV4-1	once	TGCGCCAGCAGCCAAGCGACAGGGGGGAATGGCTACACCTTC	CASSQATGGNGYTF
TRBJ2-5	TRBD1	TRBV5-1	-	TGCGCCAGCAGCTTACAATACAGGGGGCAAGAGACCCAGTACTTC	CASSLQYRGQETQYF
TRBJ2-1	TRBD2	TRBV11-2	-	TGTGCCAGCAGCTTAGGAGCGGGAGCCCCCTACAATGAGCAGTTCTTC	CASSLGAGAPYNEQFF
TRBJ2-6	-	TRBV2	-	TGTGCCAGCAGCCTAAGTGGAGGGGCGTCTGGGGCCAACGTCCTGACTTTC	CASSLSGGASGANVLTF
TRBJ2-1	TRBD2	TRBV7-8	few	TGTGCCAGCAGCACAAGCCTAACTAGCGGGAGGCGAAATGAGCAGTTCTTC	CASSTSLTSGRRNEQFF
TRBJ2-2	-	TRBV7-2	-	TGTGCCAGCAGCTTAGCGCGCCAGGGGTTCGGGGAGCTGTTTTTT	CASSLARQGFGELFF
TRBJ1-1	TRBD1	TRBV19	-	TGTGCCAGTAGTATTAGGACAGGGAACACTGAAGCTTTCTTT	CASSIRTGNTEAFF
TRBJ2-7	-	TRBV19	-	TGTGCCAGTAGTATTACCGGGACCCCCTCCTACGAGCAGTACTTC	CASSITGTPSYEQYF
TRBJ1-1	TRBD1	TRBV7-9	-	TGTGCCAGCAGCAAGGGACAGGACTACTCTGAAGCTTTCTTT	CASSKGQDYSEAFF
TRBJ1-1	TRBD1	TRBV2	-	TGTGCCAGCAGCTTGACAGGGGGCGCAAACACTGAAGCTTTCTTT	CASSLTGGANTEAFF
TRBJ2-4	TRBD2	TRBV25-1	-	TGTGCCAGCAGTGAGGGAGGGACCCAGCTAGCCAAAAACATTCAGTACTTC	CASSEGGTQLAKNIQYF
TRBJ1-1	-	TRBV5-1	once	TGCGCCAGCAGCTTGTACCGGACAGAGACTGAAGCTTTCTTT	CASSLYRTETEAFF